The present T cell receptor beta chain was sequenced within a study of cytomegalovirus exposure and HLA in healthy donors. Details on this clone: Its antigen is as yet unknown.

The primer mix had 60 Vbeta and 13 Jbeta primers. This table comes from immunoSEQ multiplex PCR, and its TCRdb copy is limited to in-frame clones, with some not included. The sample table sets out 100,000 to 150,000 clones. Germline V gives CDR1 SGDLS, CDR2 YYNGEE. This CDR3 region has 14 residues. Trimming at V came to 5 bases and at J to 7 bases, leaving 8 bases not matched to a gene. Study-level points and caveats: TCR beta V- and J-gene trimming, according to a later analysis, was linked to a missense DCLRE1C variant. Immune exposure data for these donors was limited to CMV serostatus. One cluster of highly shared sequence variants probably arose as a sequencing artifact.

The sequencing sample was made of PBMCs. This chain joins TRBV9 and TRBJ2-7, with 11 bases identical to TRBD1. The source is a woman in her thirties or forties in good health and CMV-seropositive. The CDR3 loop is CASSAGQGVEEQYF. The CDR3 bases are TGTGCCAGCAGTGCGGGACAGGGGGTTGAAGAGCAGTACTTC.